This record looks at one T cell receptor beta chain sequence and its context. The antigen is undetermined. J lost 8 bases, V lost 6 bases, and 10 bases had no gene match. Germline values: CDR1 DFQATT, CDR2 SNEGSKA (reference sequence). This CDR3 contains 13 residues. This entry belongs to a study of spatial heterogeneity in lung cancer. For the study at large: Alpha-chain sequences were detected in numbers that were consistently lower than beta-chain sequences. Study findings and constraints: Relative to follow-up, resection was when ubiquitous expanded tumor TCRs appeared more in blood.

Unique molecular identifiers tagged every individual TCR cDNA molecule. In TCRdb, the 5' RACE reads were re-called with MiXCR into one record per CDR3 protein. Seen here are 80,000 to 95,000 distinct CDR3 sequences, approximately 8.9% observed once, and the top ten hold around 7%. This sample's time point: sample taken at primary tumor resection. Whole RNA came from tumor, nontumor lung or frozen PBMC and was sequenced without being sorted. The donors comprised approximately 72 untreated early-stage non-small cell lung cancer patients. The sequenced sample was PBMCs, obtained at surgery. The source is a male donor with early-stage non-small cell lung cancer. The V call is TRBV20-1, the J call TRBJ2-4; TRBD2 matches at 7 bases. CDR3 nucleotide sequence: TGCAGTGCCCCTTGGGGGAGCGGGGACATTCAGTACTTC. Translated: CSAPWGSGDIQYF.